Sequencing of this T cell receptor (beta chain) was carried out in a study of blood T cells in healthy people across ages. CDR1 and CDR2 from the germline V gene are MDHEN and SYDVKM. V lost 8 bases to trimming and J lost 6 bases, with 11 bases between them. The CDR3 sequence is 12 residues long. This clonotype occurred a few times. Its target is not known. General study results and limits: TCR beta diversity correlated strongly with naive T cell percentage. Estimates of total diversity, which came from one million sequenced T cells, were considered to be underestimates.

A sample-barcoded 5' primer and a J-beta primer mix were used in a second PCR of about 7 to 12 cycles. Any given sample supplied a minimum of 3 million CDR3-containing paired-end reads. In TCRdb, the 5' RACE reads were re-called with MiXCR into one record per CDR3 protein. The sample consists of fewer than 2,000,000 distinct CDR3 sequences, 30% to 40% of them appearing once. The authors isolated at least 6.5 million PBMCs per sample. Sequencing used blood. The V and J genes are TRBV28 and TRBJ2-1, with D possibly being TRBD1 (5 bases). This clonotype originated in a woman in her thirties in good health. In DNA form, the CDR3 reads TGTGCCAGCGGGCCCAGGGTCAATGAGCAGTTCTTC. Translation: CASGPRVNEQFF.